This is a list of T cell receptor beta chains from one sample in a study of monozygotic twins with inflammatory bowel disease. TCRdb re-called the 5' RACE reads and shows each CDR3 protein once, DNA omitted. This sample's clone table lists more than 300,000 distinct CDR3 sequences. The specimen sequenced was blood. These receptors were taken from a human donor with ulcerative colitis or Crohn's disease, or a healthy co-twin of an affected twin (not recorded which). Each CDR3 is given with its conserved first and last residue.

J gene: TRBJ1-4
V gene: TRBV5-1
CDR3 protein: CASSLGQATNEKLFF

J gene: TRBJ2-1
V gene: TRBV11-2
CDR3 protein: CASGKSGGLSYNEQFF

J gene: TRBJ2-5
V gene: TRBV6-5
CDR3 protein: CASSFVRTLGQETQYF

J gene: TRBJ1-1
V gene: TRBV7-2
CDR3 protein: CASSFSVSNTEAFF

J gene: TRBJ2-5
V gene: TRBV5-1
CDR3 protein: CASSLAPGGQGQETQYF

J gene: TRBJ2-3
V gene: TRBV5-1
CDR3 protein: CASSPGLGDVDTQYF

J gene: TRBJ2-1
V gene: TRBV14
CDR3 protein: CASSPRAAIYNEQFF

J gene: TRBJ2-7
V gene: TRBV9
CDR3 protein: CASSPDVGTLYEQYF

J gene: TRBJ1-2
V gene: TRBV20-1
CDR3 protein: CSAPDRVSGYTF

J gene: TRBJ2-1
V gene: TRBV5-1
CDR3 protein: CASSAQGLAGGNEQFF

J gene: TRBJ2-5
V gene: TRBV5-4
CDR3 protein: CASSFVPGRKKETQYF

J gene: TRBJ1-5
V gene: TRBV6-2/TRBV6-3
CDR3 protein: CASSGWTQEQPQHF

J gene: TRBJ1-6
V gene: TRBV3-1
CDR3 protein: CASSQDGGDSPLHF

J gene: TRBJ1-2
V gene: TRBV5-1
CDR3 protein: CASSLEGGAGYGYTF

J gene: TRBJ2-5
V gene: TRBV28
CDR3 protein: CTSSSLAGDQETQYF

J gene: TRBJ2-7
V gene: TRBV12-3/TRBV12-4
CDR3 protein: CASSEAGGIGYEQYF

J gene: TRBJ2-2
V gene: TRBV12-3/TRBV12-4
CDR3 protein: CASSFGTPINTGELFF

J gene: TRBJ2-2
V gene: TRBV12-3/TRBV12-4
CDR3 protein: CASSWTENTGELFF

J gene: TRBJ1-1
V gene: TRBV5-1
CDR3 protein: CASSSEPGRPTEAFF

J gene: TRBJ2-7
V gene: TRBV27
CDR3 protein: CASSRGAGSYEQYF

J gene: TRBJ2-1
V gene: TRBV27
CDR3 protein: CASSMGAFNEQFF

J gene: TRBJ2-7
V gene: TRBV7-9
CDR3 protein: CASRWDISYEQYF

J gene: TRBJ2-2
V gene: TRBV18
CDR3 protein: CASSPTVRSPGELFF

J gene: TRBJ2-3
V gene: TRBV12-3/TRBV12-4
CDR3 protein: CASVTRGASLSTDTQYF

J gene: TRBJ2-2
V gene: TRBV5-1
CDR3 protein: CASSRVRAGNTGELFF

J gene: TRBJ2-7
V gene: TRBV20-1
CDR3 protein: CSATYSAGIYHEQYF

J gene: TRBJ1-1
V gene: TRBV18
CDR3 protein: CASSPLGAKDTEAFF

J gene: TRBJ2-5
V gene: TRBV7-7
CDR3 protein: CASSLASSLETQYF